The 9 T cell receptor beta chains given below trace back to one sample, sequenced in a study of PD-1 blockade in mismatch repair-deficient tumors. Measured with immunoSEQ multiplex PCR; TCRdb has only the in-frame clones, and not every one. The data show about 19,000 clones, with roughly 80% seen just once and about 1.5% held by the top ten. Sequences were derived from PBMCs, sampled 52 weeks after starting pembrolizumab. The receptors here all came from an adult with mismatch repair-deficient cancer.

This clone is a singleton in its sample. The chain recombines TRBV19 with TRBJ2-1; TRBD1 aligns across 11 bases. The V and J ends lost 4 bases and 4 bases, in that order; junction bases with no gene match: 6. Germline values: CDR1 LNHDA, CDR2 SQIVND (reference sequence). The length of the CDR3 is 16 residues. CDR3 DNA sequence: TGTGCCAGTAGTAGCGGGACAGGGGGAAAATACAATGAGCAGTTCTTC. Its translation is CASSSGTGGKYNEQFF.

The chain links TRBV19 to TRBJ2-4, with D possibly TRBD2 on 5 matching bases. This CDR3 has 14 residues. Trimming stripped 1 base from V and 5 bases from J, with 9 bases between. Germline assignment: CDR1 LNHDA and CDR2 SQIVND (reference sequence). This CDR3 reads CASSIGRKENIQYF. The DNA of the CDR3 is TGTGCCAGTAGTATAGGGAGGAAGGAAAACATTCAGTACTTC. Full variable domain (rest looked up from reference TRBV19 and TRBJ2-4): DGGITQSPKYLFRKEGQNVTLSCEQNLNHDAMYWYRQDPGQGLRLIYYSQIVNDFQKGDIAEGYSVSREKKESFPLTVTSAQKNPTAFYLCASSIGRKENIQYFGAGTRLSVL.

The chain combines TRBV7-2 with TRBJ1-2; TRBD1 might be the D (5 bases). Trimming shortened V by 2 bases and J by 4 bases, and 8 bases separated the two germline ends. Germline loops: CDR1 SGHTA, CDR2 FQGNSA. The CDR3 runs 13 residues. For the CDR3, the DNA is TGTGCCAGCAGCTTAACGCAGGGCTATGGCTACACCTTC. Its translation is CASSLTQGYGYTF.

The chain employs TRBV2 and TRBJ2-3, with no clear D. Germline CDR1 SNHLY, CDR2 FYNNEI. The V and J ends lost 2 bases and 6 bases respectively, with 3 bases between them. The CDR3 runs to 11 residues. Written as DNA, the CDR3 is TGTGCCAGCAGTGAACGGGATACGCAGTATTTT. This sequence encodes CASSERDTQYF. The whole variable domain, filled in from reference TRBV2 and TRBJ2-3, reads EPEVTQTPSHQVTQMGQEVILRCVPISNHLYFYWYRQILGQKVEFLVSFYNNEISEKSEIFDDQFSVERPDGSNFTLKIRSTKLEDSAMYFCASSERDTQYFGPGTRLTVL.

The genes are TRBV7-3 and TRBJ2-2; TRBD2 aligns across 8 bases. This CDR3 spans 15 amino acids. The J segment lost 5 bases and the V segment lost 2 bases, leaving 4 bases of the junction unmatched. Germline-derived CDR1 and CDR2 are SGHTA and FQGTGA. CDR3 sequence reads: CASSLLAGGTGELFF. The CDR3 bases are TGTGCCAGCAGCTTACTGGCGGGAGGTACCGGGGAGCTGTTTTTT.

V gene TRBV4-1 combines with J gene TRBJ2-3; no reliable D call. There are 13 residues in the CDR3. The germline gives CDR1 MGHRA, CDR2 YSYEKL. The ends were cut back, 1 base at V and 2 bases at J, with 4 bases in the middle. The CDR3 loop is CASSQANTDTQYF. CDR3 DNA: TGCGCCAGCAGCCAAGCCAACACAGATACGCAGTATTTT.

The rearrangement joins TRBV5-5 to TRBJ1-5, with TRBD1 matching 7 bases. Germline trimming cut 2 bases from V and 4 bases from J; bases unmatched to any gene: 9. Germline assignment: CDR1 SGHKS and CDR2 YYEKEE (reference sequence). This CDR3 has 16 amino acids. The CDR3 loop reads CASSLYTGVGNQPQHF. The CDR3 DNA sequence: TGTGCCAGCAGCTTATACACAGGGGTGGGTAATCAGCCCCAGCATTTT.

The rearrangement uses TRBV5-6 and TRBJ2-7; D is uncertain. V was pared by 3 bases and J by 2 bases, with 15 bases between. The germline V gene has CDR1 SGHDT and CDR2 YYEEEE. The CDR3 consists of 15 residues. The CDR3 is CASSSRHVLTYEQYF. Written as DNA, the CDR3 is TGTGCCAGCAGCTCTCGACATGTCCTGACCTACGAGCAGTACTTC.

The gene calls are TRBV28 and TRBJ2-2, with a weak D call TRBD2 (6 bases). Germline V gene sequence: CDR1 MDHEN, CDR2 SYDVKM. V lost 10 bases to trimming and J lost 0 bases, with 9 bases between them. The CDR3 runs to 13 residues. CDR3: CAITSTNTGELFF. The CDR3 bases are TGTGCCATCACTAGCACGAACACCGGGGAGCTGTTTTTT.